This T cell receptor (beta chain) is from a study of spatial heterogeneity in lung cancer. Findings and limits, study-wide: Within tumors, counts of expanded alpha and beta TCRs tracked tumor mutation counts.

Time point of the sample: sample taken at primary tumor resection. TCRdb itself ran the 5' RACE reads through MiXCR, one entry per CDR3 protein. The repertoire has 4,000 to 5,500 distinct CDR3 sequences, under 15% of them found once; the top ten carry about a quarter. This clonotype was seen at least ten times. Antigen unknown. Unmatched junction bases numbered 2, after V lost 3 bases and J lost 0 bases. This CDR3 is built from 15 residues. The V gene's germline CDR1 is SGHRS and CDR2 YFSETQ. The chain recombines TRBV5-1 with TRBJ2-1; 8 nucleotides match TRBD2. Source: lung tumor tissue, taken at surgery. This TCR came from a male donor with early-stage non-small cell lung cancer. CDR3 nucleotide sequence: TGCGCCAGCAGCTCCAGCGGGGGCTCCTACAATGAGCAGTTCTTC. Amino acid sequence: CASSSSGGSYNEQFF.